These T cell receptor beta chains were read from a single sample in a study of cytomegalovirus exposure and HLA in healthy donors. TCRdb's copy holds only in-frame clones and misses some; the assay was immunoSEQ multiplex PCR. The sample records about 160,000 clones, approximately 80% being singletons. The sample comprised PBMCs. These receptor sequences come from a man between 50 and 59 years old in good health and CMV-seropositive. CDR3s leave out the opening cysteine and the closing phenylalanine or tryptophan. Each record gives: J gene, V gene, CDR3 protein.

J: TRBJ2-3; V: TRBV10-3; CDR3: AISRTGGTDTQY
J: TRBJ2-7; V: TRBV6-6; CDR3: ASSSQGPTFYEQY
J: TRBJ2-5; V: TRBV7-9; CDR3: ASSLDGFETQY
J: TRBJ2-5; V: TRBV9; CDR3: ASSVVGGQETQY
J: TRBJ1-1; V: TRBV7-9; CDR3: ASRPQGNTEAF
J: TRBJ1-6; V: TRBV5-1; CDR3: ASSRPQGSLGNSPLH
J: TRBJ2-7; V: TRBV9; CDR3: ASSVEGQDSYEQY
J: TRBJ2-2; V: TRBV5-1; CDR3: ASSLRQGAVGELF
J: TRBJ2-1; V: TRBV5-8; CDR3: ASSSGLARHANEQF
J: TRBJ1-5; V: TRBV28; CDR3: ASFGMNQPQH
J: TRBJ1-1; V: TRBV2; CDR3: ASSEEIRANTEAF
J: TRBJ2-5; V: TRBV2; CDR3: ASSPQGIVEETQY
J: TRBJ2-3; V: TRBV2; CDR3: ASSGRGVLSDTQY
J: TRBJ2-4; V: TRBV7-8; CDR3: ASSSQGQRSKNIQY
J: TRBJ2-3; V: TRBV6-4; CDR3: ASSGQLIFGGEDTQY
J: TRBJ1-4; V: TRBV5-5; CDR3: ASSLVVTTNEKLF
J: TRBJ2-2; V: TRBV5-8; CDR3: ASSLTGGTGELF
J: TRBJ1-1; V: TRBV5-1; CDR3: ASSDGTGALHTEAF
J: TRBJ2-2; V: TRBV4-1; CDR3: ASSRPGGGIGGELF
J: TRBJ2-2; V: TRBV11-3; CDR3: ASSRDRNTGELF
J: TRBJ2-7; V: TRBV11-2; CDR3: ASSLRDRVTGEQY
J: TRBJ1-6; V: TRBV2; CDR3: ASSSTGGRNNSPLH
J: TRBJ2-2; V: TRBV7-2; CDR3: ASSLAGAGVTGELF
J: TRBJ2-2; V: TRBV7-2; CDR3: ASSLSGGGRMTGELF
J: TRBJ1-2; V: TRBV6-6; CDR3: ASSAPDRAGYT
J: TRBJ2-7; V: TRBV25-1; CDR3: ASSRTGGSYEQY
J: TRBJ1-2; V: TRBV11-2; CDR3: ASSPTYSFGYT
J: TRBJ2-3; V: TRBV6-4; CDR3: ASSETSGGTDTQY
J: TRBJ2-1; V: TRBV11-2; CDR3: AGKPQSGGADEQF
J: TRBJ2-1; V: TRBV2; CDR3: ASRKLAGAYNEQF
J: TRBJ1-1; V: TRBV11-3; CDR3: ASSLSLNTEAF
J: TRBJ2-3; V: TRBV10-1; CDR3: ASSFAGLADTQY
J: TRBJ2-7; V: TRBV7-2; CDR3: ASSLRGTGTYEQY
J: TRBJ2-5; V: TRBV7-2; CDR3: ASSQSLSGGQETQY
J: TRBJ1-1; V: TRBV5-1; CDR3: ASSLTGGAENTEAF
J: TRBJ1-6; V: TRBV7-2; CDR3: ASSSGTGGRSPLH
J: TRBJ1-1; V: TRBV10-1; CDR3: ATSLWTAFNTEAF
J: TRBJ2-5; V: TRBV4-3; CDR3: ASSQGIAGQETQY
J: TRBJ1-1; V: TRBV28; CDR3: ASSLPWAPIPREAF
J: TRBJ1-4; V: TRBV5-1; CDR3: ASSEPANEKLF
J: TRBJ2-2; V: TRBV28; CDR3: ASSFYVSGGPGTGELF
J: TRBJ1-2; V: TRBV4-1; CDR3: ASSQGGGGGHYGYT
J: TRBJ2-7; V: TRBV21-1; CDR3: ASSNPSGFTYEQY
J: TRBJ2-2; V: TRBV7-2; CDR3: ASSYRANTGELF